This T cell receptor (beta chain) came from a study of CD8+CD57+ T cells in acquired aplastic anemia. Study-level background: Mean yield of DNA from sorted CD4+ and CD8+ cells was 2.5 to 4 ug. Study-wide points: With respect to CD8+ Simpson's diversity, patients and controls did not differ significantly.

Both TCR beta VDJ combination and CDR3 sequence profiling were carried out. Genomic DNA was the template for this profiling. TCRdb processed the reads anew with MiXCR; each CDR3 protein has one entry. The table records 200,000 or so distinct CDR3 sequences, around 45% of them present only once. A remark on this clonotype: Its cognate antigen is unknown.

Individuals selected for sequencing had exhibited CD8+CD57+ cell expansion on flow cytometry. The sequencing input was sorted CD4+, CD8+, or CD8+CD57+ T cells (not recorded which) from PBMCs. This receptor was taken from a human donor with aplastic anemia.

CDR3: CASSDAGAASQPQHF. The CDR3 DNA sequence: TGTGCCAGTAGCGATGCAGGGGCGGCGAGTCAGCCCCAGCATTTT. This chain links TRBV19 with TRBJ1-5; possible D gene TRBD1, 6 bases. This CDR3 has 15 amino acids. V was shortened by 6 bases and J by 6 bases, with 18 bases between the two germline ends. Per the germline V gene, CDR1 is LNHDA and CDR2 is SQIVND (reference sequence). Together with reference TRBV19 and TRBJ1-5, the CDR3 gives the full variable domain: DGGITQSPKYLFRKEGQNVTLSCEQNLNHDAMYWYRQDPGQGLRLIYYSQIVNDFQKGDIAEGYSVSREKKESFPLTVTSAQKNPTAFYLCASSDAGAASQPQHFGDGTRLSIL.